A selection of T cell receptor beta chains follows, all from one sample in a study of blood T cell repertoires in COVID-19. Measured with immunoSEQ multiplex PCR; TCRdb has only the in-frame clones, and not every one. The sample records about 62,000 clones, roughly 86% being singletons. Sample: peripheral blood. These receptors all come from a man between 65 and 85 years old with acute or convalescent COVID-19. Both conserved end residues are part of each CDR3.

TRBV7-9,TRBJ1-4,CASSGRQGEKLFF
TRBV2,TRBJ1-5,CASSETQGAYDINQPQHF
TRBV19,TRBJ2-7,CASSVVGQGAYEQYF
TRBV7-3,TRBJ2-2,CASSPTGGQAGELFF
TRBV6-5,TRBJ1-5,CASNERRDQPQHF
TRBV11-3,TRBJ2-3,CASSLGLEGKDTQYF
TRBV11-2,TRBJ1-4,CASSPTGATNEKLFF
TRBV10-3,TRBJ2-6,CAIPGGAASGANVLTF
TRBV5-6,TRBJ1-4,CASSLVGVQEKLFF
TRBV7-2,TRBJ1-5,CASSPRTGTSNQPQHF
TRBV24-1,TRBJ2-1,CATSLSGQGLDEQFF
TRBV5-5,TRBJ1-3,CASSPLMVGSGNTIYF
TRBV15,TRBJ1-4,CATQGGEVEKLFF
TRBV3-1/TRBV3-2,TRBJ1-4,CASSQVRVTEKLFF
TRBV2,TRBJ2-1,CASIRSNEQFF
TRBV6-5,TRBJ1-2,CASSRQGSYGYTF
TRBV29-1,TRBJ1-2,CSADSSGLYGYTF
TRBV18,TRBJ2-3,CASSQTSGRTDTQYF
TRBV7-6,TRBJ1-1,CASSLAGVSEAFF
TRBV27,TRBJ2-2,CASSLSGQANTGELFF
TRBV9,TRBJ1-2,CASSVATGQGIYGYTF
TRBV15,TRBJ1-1,CATSRDLREQEGF
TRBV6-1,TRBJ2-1,CASSDYMASGSQEQFF
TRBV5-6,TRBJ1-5,CASGRQAGQPQHF
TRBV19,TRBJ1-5,CASTPIRGKGQPQHF
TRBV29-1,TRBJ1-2,CSVARSGGYTF
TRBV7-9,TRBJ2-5,CASSPGPGTGETQYF
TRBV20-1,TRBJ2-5,CSTGGTSGTQYF
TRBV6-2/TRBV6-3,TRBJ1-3,CASSPRQGISGNTIYF